The rows below give T cell receptor beta chains drawn from one sample of a study of shared clonotypes between healthy human individuals. Measured with immunoSEQ multiplex PCR; TCRdb has only the in-frame clones, and not every one. The sample consists of over a million clones, about 77% of them appearing once. The sequencing input was memory CD4+ T cells sorted from blood. These receptors all stem from a man aged 18 to 30 in good health. Both conserved end residues are part of each CDR3. D genes are given only for firm matches. Rows give clone size only sometimes, using once, few, many, or a class for an expanded clone.

J | D | V | size | DNA | CDR3
TRBJ2-2 | - | TRBV6-6 | - | TGTGCCAGCAGCTCCCCTCCCGGGGAGCTGTTTTTT | CASSSPPGELFF
TRBJ2-2 | - | TRBV9 | - | TGTGCCAGCAGCGTAGGACTAGGACACACCGGGGAGCTGTTTTTT | CASSVGLGHTGELFF
TRBJ2-5 | TRBD1 | TRBV27 | - | TGTGCCAGCGGAAGGGACAGGGGGCAGGAGACCCAGTACTTC | CASGRDRGQETQYF
TRBJ1-6 | TRBD1 | TRBV7-6 | - | TGTGCCAGCAGCTGGGGACAGCATAATTCACCCCTCCACTTT | CASSWGQHNSPLHF
TRBJ1-5 | TRBD1 | TRBV6-6 | - | TGTGCCAGCAGTCGAGACAGGGAGGCTGGTCAGCCCCAGCATTTT | CASSRDREAGQPQHF
TRBJ1-3 | - | TRBV30 | - | TGTGCCGGAAAGACCTCTGGAAACACCATATATTTT | CAGKTSGNTIYF
TRBJ1-1 | TRBD1 | TRBV6-5 | - | TGTGCCAGCAGTTCGGGACAGGGGGCGAGCACTGAAGCTTTCTTT | CASSSGQGASTEAFF
TRBJ1-5 | - | TRBV28 | once | TGTGCCAGCAGCACACAGGGAACAGTTCAGCCCCAGCATTTT | CASSTQGTVQPQHF
TRBJ2-3 | TRBD1 | TRBV5-1 | - | TGCGCCAGCAGCGATACCAGACAGGGGGTCACAGATACGCAGTATTTT | CASSDTRQGVTDTQYF
TRBJ1-1 | TRBD1 | TRBV9 | - | TGTGCCAGCAGCGACGGGACAGGGAACACTGAAGCTTTCTTT | CASSDGTGNTEAFF
TRBJ1-6 | TRBD1 | TRBV9 | - | TGTGCCAGCAGCCCCCCAGGGGGCAGGAATTCACCCCTCCACTTT | CASSPPGGRNSPLHF